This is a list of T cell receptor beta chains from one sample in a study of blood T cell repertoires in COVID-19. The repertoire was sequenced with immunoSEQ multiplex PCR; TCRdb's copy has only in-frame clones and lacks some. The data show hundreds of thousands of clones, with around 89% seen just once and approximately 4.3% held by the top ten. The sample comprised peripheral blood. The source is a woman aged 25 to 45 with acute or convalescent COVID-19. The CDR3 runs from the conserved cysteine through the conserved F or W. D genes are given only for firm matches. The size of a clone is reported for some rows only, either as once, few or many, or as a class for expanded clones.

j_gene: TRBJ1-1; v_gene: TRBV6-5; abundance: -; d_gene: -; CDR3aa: CASSLGQNTEAFF; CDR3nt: TGTGCCAGCAGTTTAGGACAGAACACTGAAGCTTTCTTT
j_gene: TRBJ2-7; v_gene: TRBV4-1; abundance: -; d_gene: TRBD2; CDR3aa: CASSQVAISSGGQTSYEQYF; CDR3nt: TGCGCCAGCAGCCAAGTCGCCATTTCTAGCGGGGGGCAGACCTCCTACGAGCAGTACTTC
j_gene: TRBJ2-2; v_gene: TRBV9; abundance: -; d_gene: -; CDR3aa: CASSEDSGTGELFF; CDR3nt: TGTGCCAGCAGCGAGGACAGTGGGACCGGGGAGCTGTTTTTT
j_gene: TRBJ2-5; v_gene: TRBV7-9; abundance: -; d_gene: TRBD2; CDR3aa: CASSFTSGGAETQYF; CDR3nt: TGTGCCAGCAGCTTCACTAGCGGGGGGGCGGAGACCCAGTACTTC
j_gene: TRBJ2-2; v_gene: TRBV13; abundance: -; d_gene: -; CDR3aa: CASSLVQGNGELFF; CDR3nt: TGTGCCAGCAGCTTAGTACAGGGAAACGGGGAGCTGTTTTTT
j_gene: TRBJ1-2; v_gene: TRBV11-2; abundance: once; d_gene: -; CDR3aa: CASSPQTQGNYGYTF; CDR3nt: TGTGCCAGCAGCCCCCAAACGCAGGGTAACTATGGCTACACCTTC
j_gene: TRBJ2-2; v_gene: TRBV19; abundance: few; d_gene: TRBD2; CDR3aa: CASIGTRNTGELFF; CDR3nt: TGTGCCAGTATCGGGACTAGGAACACCGGGGAGCTGTTTTTT
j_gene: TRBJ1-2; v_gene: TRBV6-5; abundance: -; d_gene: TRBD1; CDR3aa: CASRFGTGANYGYTF; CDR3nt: TGTGCCAGCAGATTTGGGACAGGCGCTAACTATGGCTACACCTTC
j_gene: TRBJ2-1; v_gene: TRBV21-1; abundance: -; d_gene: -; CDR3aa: CASSNGTGVVVMNEQFF; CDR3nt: TGTGCCAGCAGCAACGGGACAGGGGTTGTTGTTATGAATGAGCAGTTCTTC
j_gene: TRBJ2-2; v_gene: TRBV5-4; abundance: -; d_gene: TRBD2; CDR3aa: CASSPWGGDTGELFF; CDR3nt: TGTGCCAGCAGCCCCTGGGGGGGTGACACCGGGGAGCTGTTTTTT
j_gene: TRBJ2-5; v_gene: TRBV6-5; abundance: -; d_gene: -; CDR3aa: CASSYSTGYQETQYF; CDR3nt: TGTGCCAGCAGTTACTCGACGGGGTACCAAGAGACCCAGTACTTC
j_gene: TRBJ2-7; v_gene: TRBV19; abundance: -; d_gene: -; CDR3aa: CASSIVTDSYEQYF; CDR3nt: TGTGCCAGTAGTATAGTAACAGATTCCTACGAGCAGTACTTC
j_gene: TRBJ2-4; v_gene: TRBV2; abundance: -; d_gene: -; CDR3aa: CASSERLAKNIQYF; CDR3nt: TGTGCCAGCAGTGAGCGTCTAGCCAAAAACATTCAGTACTTC
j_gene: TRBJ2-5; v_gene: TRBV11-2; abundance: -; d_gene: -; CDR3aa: CASSHVRTEQETQYF; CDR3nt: TGTGCCAGCAGCCACGTCCGGACAGAACAAGAGACCCAGTACTTC
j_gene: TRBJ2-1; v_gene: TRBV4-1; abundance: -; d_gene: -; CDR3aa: CASSQDFRGEQFF; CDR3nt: TGCGCCAGCAGCCAAGACTTTAGGGGGGAGCAGTTCTTC
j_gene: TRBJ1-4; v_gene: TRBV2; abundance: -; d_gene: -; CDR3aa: CASRPRLDNEKLFF; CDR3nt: TGTGCCAGCAGACCTAGGCTTGATAATGAAAAACTGTTTTTT
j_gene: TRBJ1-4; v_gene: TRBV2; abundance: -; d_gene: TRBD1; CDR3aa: CATIRDRNNEKLFF; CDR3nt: TGTGCCACCATACGGGACAGAAATAATGAAAAACTGTTTTTT
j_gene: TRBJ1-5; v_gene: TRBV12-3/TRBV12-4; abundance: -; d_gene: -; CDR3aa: CASSLRDWQPQHF; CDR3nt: TGTGCCAGCAGTTTGAGGGACTGGCAGCCCCAGCATTTT
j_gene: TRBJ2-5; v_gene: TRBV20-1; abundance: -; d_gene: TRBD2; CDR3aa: CSASHGGAWETQYF; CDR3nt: TGCAGTGCTAGTCACGGGGGGGCGTGGGAGACCCAGTACTTC
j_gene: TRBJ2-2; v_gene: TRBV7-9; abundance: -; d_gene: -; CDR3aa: CASSLSSGELFF; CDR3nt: TGTGCCAGCAGCTTATCGTCCGGGGAGCTGTTTTTT
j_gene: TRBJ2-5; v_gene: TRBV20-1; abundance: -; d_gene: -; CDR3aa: CSASESGESPETQYF; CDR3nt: TGCAGTGCTAGTGAATCAGGGGAGAGCCCAGAGACCCAGTACTTC
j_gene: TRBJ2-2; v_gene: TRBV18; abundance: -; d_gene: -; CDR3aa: CASSHYTGELFF; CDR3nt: TGTGCCAGCTCCCATTACACCGGGGAGCTGTTTTTT
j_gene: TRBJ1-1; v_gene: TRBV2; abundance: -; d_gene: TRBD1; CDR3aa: CASSPGQAPFEAFF; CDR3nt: TGTGCCAGCAGCCCGGGACAGGCCCCCTTTGAAGCTTTCTTT
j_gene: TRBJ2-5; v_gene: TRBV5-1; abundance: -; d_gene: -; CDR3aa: CASSKGQAEETQYF; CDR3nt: TGCGCCAGCAGCAAAGGACAAGCAGAAGAGACCCAGTACTTC
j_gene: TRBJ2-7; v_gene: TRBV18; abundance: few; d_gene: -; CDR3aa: CASSPFAGPDEQYF; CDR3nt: TGTGCCAGCTCACCATTCGCGGGGCCCGACGAGCAGTACTTC
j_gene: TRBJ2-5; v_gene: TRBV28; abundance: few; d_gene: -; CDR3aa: CASSRDIGLQETQYF; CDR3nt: TGTGCCAGCAGTCGGGACATCGGGTTACAAGAGACCCAGTACTTC
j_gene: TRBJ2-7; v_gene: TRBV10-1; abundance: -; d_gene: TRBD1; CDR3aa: CASSELQPGDRAENEQYF; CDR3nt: TGCGCCAGCAGTGAGTTACAGCCCGGCGACAGGGCCGAAAACGAGCAGTACTTC
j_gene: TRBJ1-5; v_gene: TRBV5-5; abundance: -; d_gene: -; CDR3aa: CASSLIGDQPQHF; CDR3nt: TGTGCCAGCAGCTTGATCGGTGATCAGCCCCAGCATTTT
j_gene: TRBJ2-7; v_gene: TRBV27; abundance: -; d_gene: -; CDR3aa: CASSRIGFAYEQYF; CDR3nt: TGTGCCAGCAGCCGAATCGGGTTCGCCTACGAGCAGTACTTC
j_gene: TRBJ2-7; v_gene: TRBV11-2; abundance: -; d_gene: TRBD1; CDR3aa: CASSFLQGGYEQYF; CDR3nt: TGTGCCAGCAGCTTCCTACAGGGGGGCTACGAGCAGTACTTC
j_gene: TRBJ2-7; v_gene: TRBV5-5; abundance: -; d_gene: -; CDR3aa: CASSFDWDTYEQYF; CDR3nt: TGTGCCAGCAGCTTCGACTGGGACACCTACGAGCAGTACTTC
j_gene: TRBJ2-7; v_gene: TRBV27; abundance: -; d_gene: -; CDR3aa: CASRGASEEQQYF; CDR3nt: TGTGCCAGCAGAGGGGCTAGCGAGGAGCAGCAGTACTTC
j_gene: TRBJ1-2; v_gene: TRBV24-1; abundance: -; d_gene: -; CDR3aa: CATPRTPFLAGASNGYTF; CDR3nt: TGTGCCACACCCCGAACACCCTTCTTAGCTGGGGCCTCGAATGGCTACACCTTC
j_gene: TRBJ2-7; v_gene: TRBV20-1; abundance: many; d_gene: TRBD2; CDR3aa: CSASGGGTYEQYF; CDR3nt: TGCAGTGCTAGTGGCGGGGGAACCTACGAGCAGTACTTC
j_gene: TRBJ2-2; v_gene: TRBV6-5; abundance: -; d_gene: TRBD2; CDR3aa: CASKLAGGNTGELFF; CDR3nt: TGTGCCAGCAAACTAGCGGGGGGGAACACCGGGGAGCTGTTTTTT
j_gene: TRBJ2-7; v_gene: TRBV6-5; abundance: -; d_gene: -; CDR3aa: CASSPRGGGSYEQYF; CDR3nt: TGTGCCAGCAGTCCCCGGGGAGGGGGCTCCTACGAGCAGTACTTC
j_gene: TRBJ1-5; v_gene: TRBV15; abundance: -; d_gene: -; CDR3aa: CATSRDRFYQPQHF; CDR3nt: TGTGCCACCAGCAGAGACCGGTTCTATCAGCCCCAGCATTTT
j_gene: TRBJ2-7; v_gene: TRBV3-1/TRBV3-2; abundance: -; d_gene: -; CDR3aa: CASSQDLSYGSEQYF; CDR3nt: TGTGCCAGCAGCCAAGATTTGTCCTACGGTAGCGAGCAGTACTTC
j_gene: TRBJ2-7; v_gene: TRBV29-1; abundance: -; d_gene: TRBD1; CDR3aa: CSVDSGQGTYEQYF; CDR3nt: TGCAGCGTTGATTCCGGACAGGGGACCTACGAGCAGTACTTC
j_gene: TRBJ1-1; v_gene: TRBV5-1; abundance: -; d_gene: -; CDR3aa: CASGEGGTNTEAFF; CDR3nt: TGCGCCAGCGGGGAGGGGGGGACGAACACTGAAGCTTTCTTT
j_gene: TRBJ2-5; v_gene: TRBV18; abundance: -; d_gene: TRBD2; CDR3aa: CASSPGTSEETQYF; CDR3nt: TGTGCCAGCTCCCCCGGGACTAGCGAAGAGACCCAGTACTTC
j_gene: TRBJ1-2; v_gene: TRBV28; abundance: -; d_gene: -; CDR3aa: CASSELWGYTF; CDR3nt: TGTGCCAGCAGTGAGCTATGGGGCTACACCTTC
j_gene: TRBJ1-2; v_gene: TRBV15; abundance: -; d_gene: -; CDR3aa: CATSRVPSDEQGYYTF; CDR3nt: TGTGCCACCAGCAGAGTTCCCTCGGATGAGCAGGGTTACTACACCTTC